The 30 T cell receptor beta chains listed next were all sequenced from one sample in a study of CD8+CD57+ T cells in acquired aplastic anemia. The template for TCR beta VDJ and CDR3 sequence profiling was genomic DNA. TCRdb processed the reads anew with MiXCR; each CDR3 protein has one entry. In the table there are hundreds of thousands of distinct CDR3 sequences, approximately 79% of which are singletons. CD8+CD57+ cell expansion, shown by flow cytometry, had occurred in the patients selected for sequencing. Sample: sorted CD4+, CD8+, or CD8+CD57+ T cells (not recorded which) from PBMCs. The receptors shown here come from a human donor with aplastic anemia.

The chain carries TRBV2 and TRBJ2-7, with D uncertain. CDR1 and CDR2 (germline): SNHLY, FYNNEI. Trimming pared 5 bases from V and 6 bases from J, leaving 17 bases between. The CDR3 totals 14 residues. CDR3 DNA sequence: TGTGCCAGCAGTTACGTAGAGCCCCAACTCGAGCAGTACTTC. Translating it yields CASSYVEPQLEQYF. The whole variable domain, filled in from reference TRBV2 and TRBJ2-7, reads EPEVTQTPSHQVTQMGQEVILRCVPISNHLYFYWYRQILGQKVEFLVSFYNNEISEKSEIFDDQFSVERPDGSNFTLKIRSTKLEDSAMYFCASSYVEPQLEQYFGPGTRLTVT.

About this clonotype: This CDR3 fails to terminate in the conserved phenylalanine or tryptophan, so it likely reflects a read error. No DNA is shown, since the ends of the CDR3 on it are uncertain; the CDR3 is the one TCRdb lists. This chain links TRBV9 with TRBJ2-1; the listed D gene, TRBD1, was not tested against the DNA. The CDR3 has 13 residues if both end residues are counted. CDR1 is SGDLS and CDR2 is YYNGEE in the germline V gene. CDR3: CASGGGGNIQHFV.

Notes on this clonotype: Since no conserved phenylalanine or tryptophan closes the CDR3, a read error is the likely cause. The limits of the CDR3 on the DNA are not certain, so only TCRdb's listed CDR3 is given. V is TRBV7-8 and J is TRBJ2-1; TRBD2, as called in the table, went unchecked against the DNA. With termini counted, the CDR3 has 13 amino acids. The germline gives CDR1 SGHVS, CDR2 FQNEAQ. The CDR3 is CASSVAGGPDPQY.

Concerning this clonotype: The junction shows a germline mismatch at one end, possibly a read error. The chain carries TRBV7-9 and TRBJ2-3; D is possibly TRBD2 (5 bases). The CDR3 contains 14 residues. Germline lookup yields CDR1 SEHNR and CDR2 FQNEAQ (reference sequence). The CDR3 protein is CASSLAAAPYNQQF. As DNA, the CDR3 is TGTGCCAGCAGCTTAGCAGCGGCCCCCTACAATCAGCAGTTT.

V and J are TRBV2 and TRBJ2-3, with D perhaps TRBD1 (6 bases). V lost 5 bases and J 2 bases, leaving 20 bases between the germline ends. Per germline, CDR1 SNHLY and CDR2 FYNNEI. The CDR3 sequence is 17 residues long. The CDR3 reads CASSPRVKGTFTDTQYF. CDR3 sequence (DNA): TGTGCCAGCAGTCCCCGGGTTAAGGGGACATTCACAGATACGCAGTATTTT.

In regard to this clonotype: Given the absence of the conserved phenylalanine or tryptophan at the CDR3 end, a read error is likely. The DNA is omitted, as the CDR3 cannot be located on it reliably, and the CDR3 follows TCRdb's listing. The chain combines TRBV7-9 with TRBJ2-3. Germline loops: CDR1 SEHNR, CDR2 FQNEAQ (reference sequence). The CDR3 has 13 residues if both end residues are counted. CDR3: CASSDERSDRSDY.

The chain is built from TRBV5-5 and TRBJ2-7; the match to TRBD1 covers 7 bases. J gave up 4 bases and V 0 bases, and 4 bases lay outside the gene matches. The V gene's germline CDR1 is SGHKS and CDR2 YYEKEE (reference sequence). CDR3 length: 14 amino acids. The CDR3 bases are TGTGCCAGCAGCTTGGACAGGGGTGGATACGAGCAGTACTTC. It encodes CASSLDRGGYEQYF. Using reference TRBV5-5 and TRBJ2-7 for the parts outside the CDR3, the full variable domain is DAGVTQSPTHLIKTRGQQVTLRCSPISGHKSVSWYQQVLGQGPQFIFQYYEKEERGRGNFPDRFSARQFPNYSSELNVNALLLGDSALYLCASSLDRGGYEQYFGPGTRLTVT.

This clonotype was recorded only once. The missing conserved phenylalanine or tryptophan at the end of this CDR3 makes a read error likely. The DNA is omitted, as the CDR3 cannot be located on it reliably, and the CDR3 follows TCRdb's listing. The CDR3 loop is CASRFDLTGNTEACS. V is TRBV2 and J is TRBJ1-1; the D call in the table, TRBD1, was not verified against the DNA. The V gene's germline CDR1 is SNHLY and CDR2 FYNNEI. The CDR3 length is 15 residues, termini included.

Regarding this clonotype: One junction end disagrees with the germline gene, perhaps due to a read error. This rearrangement joins TRBV2 to TRBJ1-1; no reliable D call. Germline V lookup: CDR1 SNHLY, CDR2 FYNNEI. The CDR3 is 17 residues long. Here the CDR3 reads CASSGGKGEAQNFEPVF. The DNA of the CDR3 is TGTGCCAGCAGTGGAGGGAAGGGAGAGGCCCAGAACTTTGAACCAGTCTTT.

This clonotype was counted once. The CDR3 does not end in the conserved phenylalanine or tryptophan, so this is likely a read error. It is unclear where the CDR3 begins or ends on the DNA, so no DNA is shown, and the CDR3 is as TCRdb lists it. The CDR3 here is CASSYDPAETALS. The genes are TRBV7-8 and TRBJ2-3; no check of the table's D call, TRBD1, against the DNA was made. Germline V gives CDR1 SGHVS, CDR2 FQNEAQ. The CDR3 spans 13 residues, counting both ends.

The rearrangement joins TRBV7-3 to TRBJ2-1; D perhaps matches TRBD1 (7 bases). This CDR3 is 16 amino acids long. The germline V gene has CDR1 SGHTA and CDR2 FQGTGA. Trimming took off 3 bases at V and 12 bases at J, with 24 bases between the two ends. The CDR3 sequence is CASSFHPGGTALAQFF. The CDR3 DNA reads as TGTGCCAGCAGCTTTCATCCAGGCGGGACAGCCCTTGCGCAGTTCTTC.

CDR3 bases: TGTGCCAGCAGCTTTACTCTCGGGGCTCGGGGCTACACCTTC. This gives the protein CASSFTLGARGYTF. This sequence joins TRBV5-4 and TRBJ1-2, with D perhaps matching TRBD1 (5 bases). The CDR3 contains 14 residues. The germline gives CDR1 SGHNT, CDR2 YYREEE (reference sequence). V gave up 2 bases and J gave up 8 bases, with 16 bases separating them.

J is TRBJ2-5 and V is TRBV5-4, with D perhaps matching TRBD1 or TRBD2 (5 bases each). Trimming cost V 4 bases and J 4 bases, with 17 bases left between them. CDR1 and CDR2 from the germline V gene are SGHNT and YYREEE (reference sequence). The length of the CDR3 is 15 residues. CDR3 DNA sequence: TGTGCCAGCAGCGACGGGGCAGCTTGGGGAGAGACCCAGTACTTC. The encoded protein is CASSDGAAWGETQYF. Based on the CDR3 plus reference TRBV5-4 and TRBJ2-5, the full variable domain is ETGVTQSPTHLIKTRGQQVTLRCSSQSGHNTVSWYQQALGQGPQFIFQYYREEENGRGNFPPRFSGLQFPNYSSELNVNALELDDSALYLCASSDGAAWGETQYFGPGTRLLVL.

This clonotype showed up many times. A much larger clone sits a single nucleotide away, making a read error possible. The CDR3 DNA reads as TGTGCCACCAGTGAGCCGACCGAGAATGAGCAGTCCTTC. Amino acids: CATSEPTENEQSF. The rearrangement uses TRBV24-1 and TRBJ2-1, with D unclear. CDR1 KGHDR and CDR2 SFDVKD come from the germline V gene. This CDR3 is 13 amino acids long.

This clonotype was observed a handful of times. The conserved phenylalanine or tryptophan normally closing the CDR3 is absent here, so this likely arose from a read error. No DNA is shown, since the ends of the CDR3 on it are uncertain; the CDR3 is the one TCRdb lists. The CDR3 loop reads CASRSGEAGANVL. This rearrangement joins TRBV7-3 to TRBJ2-3; TRBD1, the table's D call, was not compared with the DNA. The CDR3 has 13 residues if both end residues are counted. Germline V lookup: CDR1 SGHTA, CDR2 FQGTGA.

As concerns this clonotype: The CDR3 does not close with the conserved phenylalanine or tryptophan, likely indicating a read error. The DNA is left out, because the CDR3 cannot be placed on it with certainty; the CDR3 is given as TCRdb lists it. This chain links TRBV7-6 with TRBJ2-1. The CDR3 length equals 11 residues, ends included. Germline V gives CDR1 SGHVS, CDR2 FNYEAQ. The CDR3 protein is CASSLSAEKID.

As to this clonotype: The junction departs from the called germline gene at one end, perhaps through a read error. The rearrangement joins TRBV7-7 to TRBJ2-3; D gene uncertain. This CDR3 has 14 amino acids. The germline V gene has CDR1 SSHAT and CDR2 FNYEAQ (reference sequence). CDR3 amino acids: CASSRSPNNEQFFF. The CDR3 nucleotides are TGTGCTAGCAGCCGATCGCCCAACAATGAGCAGTTCTTCTTT.

The CDR3 loop reads CASSSQRRGGLAEQYV. As DNA, the CDR3 is TGTGCCAGCAGCTCTCAAAGACGGGGGGGGCTGGCTGAGCAGTACGTC. The V and J genes are TRBV7-9 and TRBJ2-7; 8 bases agree with TRBD2. With V trimmed by 4 bases and J by 7 bases, 15 bases remained unmatched. Per germline, CDR1 SEHNR and CDR2 FQNEAQ (reference sequence). This CDR3 is built from 16 residues.

The chain has TRBV25-1 and TRBJ2-1; 10 positions match TRBD1. Unmatched junction bases numbered 9, after V lost 6 bases and J lost 4 bases. CDR3 length: 16 amino acids. Germline V lookup: CDR1 MGHDK, CDR2 SYGVNS. The CDR3 spells CASRSVSGQGYNEQFF. The DNA of the CDR3 is TGTGCCAGCAGGTCGGTTTCGGGACAGGGGTACAATGAGCAGTTCTTC.

This chain joins TRBV9 and TRBJ1-5, with 7 bases matching TRBD1. CDR3 size: 14 residues. Germline-derived CDR1 and CDR2 are SGDLS and YYNGEE. V shed 3 bases and J 11 bases; nucleotides not matched to a gene: 11. This CDR3 is CASSDGGQSKAQHF. The CDR3 bases are TGTGCCAGCAGCGATGGGGGACAGAGCAAGGCCCAGCATTTT.

The CDR3 region has the DNA TGTGCCAGCAGCTTACAGCGCGGGAAGGGCAGTGAGCAGTTCTTT. This sequence encodes CASSLQRGKGSEQFF. The V and J genes are TRBV7-9 and TRBJ1-1; no clear D. The CDR3 is made up of 15 amino acids. Germline CDR1 is SEHNR and CDR2 is FQNEAQ (reference sequence). The ends were cut back, 2 bases at V and 14 bases at J, with 24 bases in the middle.

A remark on this clonotype: This CDR3 is missing its conserved last phenylalanine or tryptophan, likely due to a read error. No DNA is shown, since the ends of the CDR3 on it are uncertain; the CDR3 is the one TCRdb lists. The chain links TRBV7-8 to TRBJ2-1. Per germline, CDR1 SGHVS and CDR2 FQNEAQ. With termini counted, the CDR3 has 13 amino acids. CDR3 residues: CASSLGGIPEPFY.

There are a few counts of this clonotype. The chain joins TRBV6-5 to TRBJ1-1, with 8 bases that match TRBD1. CDR3 length equals 15 residues. CDR1 and CDR2 (germline): MNHEY, SVGAGI. Losses at the gene ends were 9 bases for V and 0 bases for J; bases not matched to a gene: 9. The CDR3 DNA is TGTGCCAGTGTTCTGGGACAGGCGATGAACACTGAAGCTTTCTTT. Translated: CASVLGQAMNTEAFF.

The J gene is TRBJ1-1, the V gene TRBV7-9; D not resolved. The CDR3 runs to 15 residues. Germline V CDR1 and CDR2: SEHNR, FQNEAQ (reference sequence). Trimming took off 1 base at V and 11 bases at J, with 20 bases between the two ends. CDR3 nucleotide sequence: TGTGCCAGCAGCTTAGTACCCGGGGAGAAGTTTTTTGCTTTCTTT. It encodes CASSLVPGEKFFAFF.

The rearrangement links TRBV19 to TRBJ2-2; D remains ambiguous. The germline gives CDR1 LNHDA, CDR2 SQIVND (reference sequence). V was trimmed by 3 bases and J by 8 bases, leaving 4 bases between them. This CDR3 contains 11 residues. CDR3 in DNA: TGTGCCAGTAGTATGGGGGGGGAGCTGTTTTTT. It encodes CASSMGGELFF.

Turning to this clonotype: Here the CDR3 omits its conserved ending phenylalanine or tryptophan, so a read error is the likely source. Because the CDR3's place on the DNA is in doubt, the DNA is left out and the CDR3 is given as listed by TCRdb. The chain links TRBV7-6 to TRBJ2-1; the D call of TRBD2 is as the table states it, not checked on the DNA. Ends included, the CDR3 has 13 residues. The germline CDR1 and CDR2 sequences are SGHVS and FNYEAQ. This chain's CDR3 is CASSLGCNNSPLH.

This clonotype was recorded only once. This chain connects TRBV5-4 to TRBJ2-7; D not certain. CDR1 SGHNT and CDR2 YYREEE come from the germline V gene (reference sequence). Trimming cost V 5 bases and J 3 bases, with 18 bases left between them. The CDR3 spans 15 residues. The CDR3 reads CASSFIKPLLYEQYF. As DNA, the CDR3 is TGTGCCAGCAGTTTTATTAAGCCCCTACTCTACGAGCAGTACTTC. The full variable domain, in which reference TRBV5-4 and TRBJ2-7 provide the parts outside the CDR3, is ETGVTQSPTHLIKTRGQQVTLRCSSQSGHNTVSWYQQALGQGPQFIFQYYREEENGRGNFPPRFSGLQFPNYSSELNVNALELDDSALYLCASSFIKPLLYEQYFGPGTRLTVT.

The chain joins TRBV9 to TRBJ2-3; D is perhaps TRBD1 (5 bases). The CDR3 length is 16 residues. CDR1 and CDR2 (germline): SGDLS, YYNGEE. The ends were cut back, 4 bases at V and 1 base at J, with 16 bases in the middle. CDR3 amino acids: CASSPRAGMGTDTQYF. The CDR3 nucleotides are TGTGCCAGCAGCCCTAGGGCAGGGATGGGCACAGATACGCAGTATTTT.

A remark on this clonotype: Sequence at one end of the junction differs from germline and may be a read error. The genes are TRBV7-6 and TRBJ2-5; D is ambiguous. CDR3 length: 14 residues. Germline V lookup: CDR1 SGHVS, CDR2 FNYEAQ. In DNA, the CDR3 is TGTGCCAGCAGCTTAGGGCCCGGTCTCACAGATACGCAGTTC. Residues: CASSLGPGLTDTQF.

Points on this clonotype: A read error may account for a junction end that differs from germline. This rearrangement joins TRBV7-8 to TRBJ2-7, with D perhaps assigned TRBD1 or TRBD2 (6 bases each). This CDR3 contains 13 residues. CDR1 is SGHVS and CDR2 is FQNEAQ in the germline V gene. CDR3 loop: CASSLEGGYDTHF. The CDR3 DNA sequence: TGTGCCAGCAGCTTAGAGGGGGGCTACGATACGCACTTC. Combining the CDR3 with reference TRBV7-8 and TRBJ2-7 gives the whole variable domain GAGVSQSPRYKVAKRGQDVALRCDPISGHVSLFWYQQALGQGPEFLTYFQNEAQLDKSGLPSDRFFAERPEGSVSTLKIQRTQQEDSAVYLCASSLEGGYDTHFGPGTRLTVT.